Listed here is a single T cell receptor (beta chain). Antigen unknown. Sequence at one end of the junction differs from germline and may be a read error. This entry is derived from a study of tumor-infiltrating lymphocytes in primary liver carcinoma. Study-wide findings and caveats: Reduced overlap was seen in tumor-adjacent and tumor-blood pairs versus tumor region pairs. Relative to blood, tumors carried a significantly larger fraction of the repertoire in their top 250 clones (p = 0.039).

The CDR3 is 17 amino acids. The germline CDR1 and CDR2 sequences are MNHNY and SVGAGI (reference sequence). A constant-region primer primed TCR beta cDNA synthesis from roughly 510 ng of total RNA. It was through three nested multiplex PCR rounds of slightly modified ARM-PCR that TCR beta libraries arose. PCR rounds one and two used TRBV1-TRBV30 forward primers with a C-beta reverse primer for around 11 cycles each. One entry per CDR3 protein results from TCRdb running MiXCR on the multiplex PCR reads. Among approximately 92,000 distinct CDR3 sequences listed, less than 70% were seen once. Starting material for RNA and DNA co-extraction consisted of about 17-32 mg of unsorted bulk tissue. Infection with HBV was chronic in patients; they were treatment-naive.

The sample comprised tumor-adjacent normal liver tissue. The sequence came from a middle-aged man with primary liver carcinoma and hepatitis B virus infection. The V and J genes are TRBV6-6 and TRBJ2-3, with D tentatively TRBD1 (6 bases). The CDR3 DNA sequence: TGTGCCAGCAGTTACCCCCTCGGCAGGGGAAGTACAGGTACGCAGTATTTT. It yields the protein CASSYPLGRGSTGTQYF.